Described below is a single TCR beta chain sequence and its context. Its antigen is currently unknown. The CDR3 consists of 18 residues. Germline V CDR1 and CDR2: SGHTA, FQGNSA. The junction had 16 bases not matched to a gene; V was cut back by 9 bases and J by 0 bases. This sample was included in a study of blood T cells in healthy people across ages. Study summary: Every two T cells gave about one barcoded beta molecule via template switching.

A sample-barcoded 5' primer and a J-beta primer mix were used in a second PCR of about 7 to 11 cycles. Each of the cDNA molecules was tagged by a template-switch adaptor with 12 random nucleotides. TCRdb independently ran MiXCR on the 5' RACE reads; one entry per CDR3 protein. The repertoire includes roughly 570,000 distinct CDR3 sequences, approximately 30% of them detected once, and roughly 20% sits in the top ten. Broader study findings: Donor CMV status, an unknown factor, possibly confounded changes in expanded clonotypes. With naive T cell percentage, TCR beta diversity showed a strong correlation.

The genes are TRBV7-2 and TRBJ2-7, with 11 positions matching TRBD2. The sequenced material came from blood. The sequence was collected from a woman aged 70-85 years in good health. The DNA of the CDR3 is TGTGCCAGTCGGAAGTCCGGGACTAGCGGATGGTCCTCCTACGAGCAGTACTTC. Translation: CASRKSGTSGWSSYEQYF.